Shown below are 6 T cell receptor beta chains from a single sample sequenced in a study of CD8 T cells in cerebrospinal fluid in Alzheimer's disease. TCRdb reprocessed the 10x single-cell sequencing reads and stores each CDR3 protein as one record, lacking DNA. The sample totals over a thousand distinct CDR3 sequences. Sequenced sample: cerebrospinal fluid. The receptor source for this set is a human donor in good health.

CDR3 loop: CASRGRTSGSGPDTQYF. The V gene is TRBV19, the J gene TRBJ2-3; TCRdb reports TRBD2, a call that lacks DNA to check it against. Germline CDR1 reads LNHDA; CDR2 reads SQIVND (reference sequence). This CDR3 contains 17 residues. The full variable domain, in which reference TRBV19 and TRBJ2-3 provide the parts outside the CDR3, is DGGITQSPKYLFRKEGQNVTLSCEQNLNHDAMYWYRQDPGQGLRLIYYSQIVNDFQKGDIAEGYSVSREKKESFPLTVTSAQKNPTAFYLCASRGRTSGSGPDTQYFGPGTRLTVL.

This clonotype is classed as medium-sized by frequency. The rearrangement joins TRBV4-2 to TRBJ2-1; TCRdb proposes TRBD2, but this gene call is untestable without DNA. Germline values: CDR1 LGHNA, CDR2 YNFKEQ. The CDR3 covers 18 residues. CDR3 in amino acids: CASSQRLAGDPLYNEQFF.

This clonotype is labeled large based on frequency. This chain links TRBV20-1 with TRBJ2-2; the D call of TRBD1 rests on TCRdb alone, since no DNA is present to check it. This CDR3 comprises 17 residues. CDR1 and CDR2 (germline): DFQATT, SNEGSKA (reference sequence). The CDR3 spells CSARTGTSRGDTGELFF.

Judged by frequency, this clonotype is large. V and J are TRBV20-1 and TRBJ2-7; TCRdb's D call, TRBD2, is unchecked because there is no DNA. CDR3 length: 16 amino acids. The germline V gene has CDR1 DFQATT and CDR2 SNEGSKA (reference sequence). CDR3 amino acids: CSASPSSGTSSYEQYF.

Its frequency marks this clonotype as medium-sized (0.01 to 0.1%). The chain has TRBV5-1 and TRBJ2-5; TCRdb picks TRBD1, but there is no DNA to check that call. Germline CDR1 SGHRS, CDR2 YFSETQ. This CDR3 contains 14 residues. CDR3 sequence: CASSTGGDPETQYF. Full variable domain (missing parts from reference TRBV5-1 and TRBJ2-5): KAGVTQTPRYLIKTRGQQVTLSCSPISGHRSVSWYQQTPGQGLQFLFEYFSETQRNKGNFPGRFSGRQFSNSRSEMNVSTLELGDSALYLCASSTGGDPETQYFGPGTRLLVL.

This clonotype is medium-sized (0.01 to 0.1%) by frequency. The rearrangement joins TRBV7-2 to TRBJ2-2; TCRdb's D gene call, TRBD1, goes unchecked for lack of DNA. The CDR3 is made up of 15 amino acids. Per germline, CDR1 SGHTA and CDR2 FQGNSA. This CDR3 is CASSRDGSNTGELFF.